The sequence of this T cell receptor (beta chain) was determined in a study of shared clonotypes between healthy human individuals. Study results and caveats: Sequencing of the sorted subsets was shown by rarefaction to be incomplete despite large depth.

Only in-frame clones appear in the TCRdb table, and some are missing; sequencing was by immunoSEQ multiplex PCR. The sample consists of about a million clones, 70% to 80% of them appearing once. On this clone: The antigen is undetermined. In the same sample, other DNA sequences code for this CDR3.

The study drew its donors from healthy HIV-negative adults without recent acute infections or vaccinations. Input material: memory CD4+ T cells from PBMCs. Subset of the sample: CD45RA-negative fraction. The source is a man between 18 and 29 years old in good health. Some clones in this sample may be carry-over from other donors' samples.

The CDR3 DNA follows: TGTGCCAGCAGTCTGGGGGTTAACTATGGCTACACCTTC. Translating it yields CASSLGVNYGYTF. This sequence joins TRBV28 and TRBJ1-2, with D tentatively TRBD1 (5 bases). Per the germline V gene, CDR1 is MDHEN and CDR2 is SYDVKM. V lost 5 bases and J 1 base, leaving 8 bases between the germline ends. The length of the CDR3 is 13 residues.